What follows are 12 T cell receptor beta chains derived from one specimen sequenced in a study of preoperative IRX-2 immunotherapy in early breast cancer. Repertoires were generated with immunoSEQ multiplex PCR, while TCRdb's copy carries only in-frame clones and drops some. The sample yields tens of thousands of clones, roughly 95% seen once. Indicated treatment: preoperative locoregional IRX-2 cytokine immunotherapy. The source material was tumor tissue, sampled after IRX-2 immunotherapy. Every receptor here comes from a human donor with breast cancer.

This clone has only one observation. The chain combines TRBV15 with TRBJ2-7, with TRBD1 matching 7 bases. The CDR3 runs to 13 residues. The V gene end was trimmed by 5 bases and the J gene end by 0 bases; junction bases not matched to a gene: 1. CDR1 and CDR2 (germline): LNHNV, YYDKDF (reference sequence). The CDR3 loop reads CATSGTASYEQYF. CDR3 DNA: TGTGCCACCAGCGGGACAGCCTCCTACGAGCAGTACTTC.

This CDR3 is CAISGQVGQIGFF. The CDR3 DNA sequence: TGTGCCATCAGTGGTCAGGTGGGGCAGATCGGGTTCTTC. This sequence joins TRBV10-3 and TRBJ2-1; a weak D match, TRBD1 (5 bases). V was clipped by 4 bases and J by 15 bases, with 19 bases between them. CDR1 and CDR2 (germline): ENHRY, SYGVKD. The CDR3 covers 13 residues.

This clone was counted only a few times. The V call is TRBV7-2, the J call TRBJ2-7, with 8 bases that match TRBD1. After removal of 7 bases from V and 4 bases from J, the junction contained 15 bases not matched to a gene. Germline V gives CDR1 SGHTA, CDR2 FQGNSA. CDR3 length equals 16 residues. The CDR3 loop is CASTQPTGQGLYEQYF. The CDR3 DNA follows: TGTGCCAGCACCCAACCGACAGGACAGGGTCTTTACGAGCAGTACTTC.

This chain links TRBV5-1 with TRBJ1-1; 8 bases map to TRBD1. Germline trimming cut 3 bases from V and 7 bases from J; bases unmatched to any gene: 14. Germline assignment: CDR1 SGHRS and CDR2 YFSETQ. This CDR3 region has 16 residues. The DNA of the CDR3 is TGCGCCAGCAGCTCCTACCCTATCTCAGGGGGCGGTGAAGCTTTCTTT. Protein sequence: CASSSYPISGGGEAFF.

V gene TRBV5-4 combines with J gene TRBJ1-2; tentative D call: TRBD1 (5 bases). Trimming removed 1 base from V and 7 bases from J, with 14 bases in between. Germline assignment: CDR1 SGHNT and CDR2 YYREEE (reference sequence). The CDR3 runs to 14 residues. Here the CDR3 DNA reads TGTGCCAGCAGCTTGCCAGGGTTGGTTTCTGGCTACACCTTC. Protein sequence: CASSLPGLVSGYTF.

This rearrangement joins TRBV7-8 to TRBJ2-5, with 9 bases fitting TRBD2. V gave up 1 base and J gave up 3 bases; unmatched junction bases: 6. The CDR3 has 16 residues. Germline-derived CDR1 and CDR2 are SGHVS and FQNEAQ. CDR3 sequence reads: CASSLGIAGEKETQYF. The CDR3 DNA reads TGTGCCAGCAGCTTAGGCATAGCGGGGGAGAAAGAGACCCAGTACTTC.

The J gene is TRBJ1-2, the V gene TRBV27, with D possibly matching TRBD1 (6 bases). The V end was cut by 2 bases, the J end by 4 bases, with 8 bases between. The germline V gene has CDR1 MNHEY and CDR2 SMNVEV (reference sequence). This CDR3 has 13 residues. The CDR3 region has the DNA TGTGCCAGCAGTTTAGGGGGCCGCTATGGCTACACCTTC. Translating gives CASSLGGRYGYTF.

The chain recombines TRBV9 with TRBJ2-3; D ambiguous. In germline, CDR1 is SGDLS, CDR2 YYNGEE. The CDR3 runs 14 residues. V gave up 1 base and J gave up 2 bases, with 8 bases separating them. DNA for the CDR3: TGTGCCAGCAGCGTAAGTAGGGTCACAGATACGCAGTATTTT. Its translation is CASSVSRVTDTQYF.

This chain links TRBV2 with TRBJ1-5; weak D call: TRBD1 (6 bases). V was pared by 3 bases and J by 2 bases, with 35 bases between. The CDR3 spans 23 residues. Germline CDR1 SNHLY, CDR2 FYNNEI. CDR3 residues: CASSEIPLRGAGEVNEGNQPQHF. CDR3 nucleotide sequence: TGTGCCAGCAGTGAGATCCCCCTTCGGGGGGCGGGAGAGGTGAATGAAGGCAATCAGCCCCAGCATTTT.

A single count supports this clone. This chain links TRBV10-3 with TRBJ2-1; tentative D call: TRBD2 (6 bases). Germline V CDR1 and CDR2: ENHRY, SYGVKD. V shed 3 bases and J shed 6 bases, with 9 bases lying between them. This CDR3 is built from 13 residues. The CDR3 DNA reads TGTGCCATCAGTGATAAGACTAGCAATGAGCAGTTCTTC. Translating gives CAISDKTSNEQFF.

The J gene is TRBJ2-7, the V gene TRBV6-1; D perhaps matches TRBD1 (6 bases). The CDR3 totals 16 residues. Germline V gene sequence: CDR1 MNHNS, CDR2 SASEGT. V was cut by 4 bases and J by 4 bases, with 20 bases left in between. CDR3 nucleotides: TGTGCCAGCAGTGTCGACAGGTTGCGGAAGGCTTACGAGCAGTACTTC. Translating gives CASSVDRLRKAYEQYF.

The chain carries TRBV4-2 and TRBJ2-3, with D possibly being TRBD2 (5 bases). Germline V gene data show CDR1 as LGHNA and CDR2 as YNFKEQ. CDR3 length equals 15 residues. The V and J ends lost 5 bases and 4 bases respectively, with 16 bases between them. The CDR3 is CASSLRGSTSDTQYF. CDR3 sequence (DNA): TGTGCCAGCAGCTTACGAGGGTCAACCTCAGATACGCAGTATTTT.